This T cell receptor beta chain was profiled in a study of blood T cell repertoires in COVID-19. V lost 3 bases, J lost 5 bases, and 7 bases stayed unmatched. The length of the CDR3 is 14 residues. CDR1 is DFQATT and CDR2 is SNEGSKA in the germline V gene (reference sequence). Profiling relied on immunoSEQ multiplex PCR, and the TCRdb table lists in-frame clones only, not all of them. Among roughly 320,000 clones listed, roughly 85% were seen once. This rearrangement joins TRBV20-1 to TRBJ2-5; 9 positions agree with TRBD2. The receptor was derived from a human donor in a cohort sampled during active COVID-19. What was sequenced was peripheral blood. The CDR3 loop reads CSASERGAGETQYF. CDR3 bases: TGCAGTGCTAGTGAGCGGGGGGCCGGGGAGACCCAGTACTTC.